One and the same sample provided the 13 T cell receptor beta chains below, sequenced in a study of blood T cells in healthy people across ages. Together with a sample-barcoded 5' primer, a J-beta primer mix was included in a second PCR lasting about 7 to 12 cycles. Using its own MiXCR run on the 5' RACE reads, TCRdb lists one record per CDR3 protein. Among about 650,000 distinct CDR3 sequences listed, roughly 30% were seen once. Sequenced material: blood. The receptors originated from a woman of 80 years or more in good health.

The sample holds many counts of this clonotype. The V and J genes are TRBV4-3 and TRBJ2-7, with 8 bases matching TRBD1. The CDR3 runs to 15 residues. CDR1 is LGHNA and CDR2 is YSLEER in the germline V gene. The V gene end was trimmed by 0 bases and the J gene end by 3 bases; junction bases not matched to a gene: 4. In DNA, the CDR3 is TGCGCCAGCAGCCAAGATTCGGGGACAGGCTACGAGCAGTACTTC. The encoded protein is CASSQDSGTGYEQYF.

The chain links TRBV4-1 to TRBJ2-4, with D perhaps matching TRBD1 (5 bases). Between the trimmed V and J ends, which lost 0 bases and 0 bases, there was a span of 12 bases. This CDR3 region has 17 residues. Germline assignment: CDR1 MGHRA and CDR2 YSYEKL. The CDR3 region is CASSQEQDRLAKNIQYF. DNA of the CDR3: TGCGCCAGCAGCCAAGAACAGGATCGCCTAGCCAAAAACATTCAGTACTTC.

As for this clonotype: This may be a read error, as it is one base from a much larger clone. The chain is built from TRBV7-9 and TRBJ1-2; D call uncertain. Germline lookup yields CDR1 SEHNR and CDR2 FQNEAQ (reference sequence). CDR3 length equals 16 residues. The CDR3 DNA sequence: TGTGCCGGCAGCTTAGCGGCCGGGAGGATTGGGTATGGCTACACCTTC. Its translation: CAGSLAAGRIGYGYTF.

This clonotype was found many times. This rearrangement joins TRBV29-1 to TRBJ2-1, with 11 nucleotides matching TRBD2. Unmatched junction bases numbered 17, after V lost 4 bases and J lost 15 bases. This CDR3 contains 15 residues. The V gene's germline CDR1 is SQVTM and CDR2 ANQGSEA. CDR3 region: CSVGDSGGAETRTFF. As DNA, the CDR3 is TGCAGCGTTGGAGATAGCGGGGGGGCCGAGACAAGGACGTTCTTC.

This clonotype has a handful of counts. The genes are TRBV7-3 and TRBJ1-4, with D perhaps matching TRBD1 (5 bases). Germline V gene data show CDR1 as SGHTA and CDR2 as FQGTGA. The CDR3 covers 14 residues. V lost 2 bases and J 6 bases, leaving 10 bases between the germline ends. CDR3 sequence: CASSLQGGDEKLFF. The CDR3 DNA sequence: TGTGCCAGCAGCTTACAGGGAGGGGATGAAAAACTGTTTTTT.

The chain employs TRBV12-3 or TRBV12-4 and TRBJ2-7, with 7 bases that match TRBD1. This CDR3 contains 15 residues. Trimming took 6 bases from V and 2 from J; bases not matched to a gene: 10. The CDR3 spells CASREGTEIPYEQYF. The CDR3 DNA sequence: TGTGCCAGCAGGGAAGGGACAGAAATTCCCTACGAGCAGTACTTC.

This clonotype came up many times. This rearrangement joins TRBV7-2 to TRBJ2-3; 9 bases fit TRBD2. Trimming took 0 bases from V and 0 from J; bases not matched to a gene: 4. Germline V gives CDR1 SGHTA, CDR2 FQGNSA. The CDR3 spans 17 residues. The CDR3: CASSLAQAGGSTDTQYF. The CDR3 DNA reads TGTGCCAGCAGCTTAGCACAAGCGGGGGGTAGCACAGATACGCAGTATTTT.

V and J are TRBV9 and TRBJ1-4, with TRBD1 as a possible D gene (6 bases). CDR3 size: 16 residues. From germline, CDR1 is SGDLS and CDR2 YYNGEE. The V gene lost 0 bases and the J gene lost 5 bases, with 14 bases spanning the gap. For the CDR3, the DNA is TGTGCCAGCAGCGTAGGACAGGCGGCGGTAAATGAAAAACTGTTTTTT. It is translated as CASSVGQAAVNEKLFF.

Comments on this clonotype: This clone may be a read error of a much larger clone one base away. This chain joins TRBV20-1 and TRBJ1-5; no clear D gene. Germline V gives CDR1 DFQATT, CDR2 SNEGSKA (reference sequence). CDR3 length: 13 amino acids. The CDR3 sequence: CSANKNSNQLQHF. The CDR3 DNA sequence: TGCAGTGCTAATAAGAATAGCAATCAGCTCCAGCATTTT.

This rearrangement joins TRBV18 to TRBJ1-1, with D possibly matching TRBD1 (6 bases). The CDR3 covers 15 residues. Trimming pared 2 bases from V and 0 bases from J, leaving 10 bases between. Germline CDR1 is KGHSH and CDR2 is LQKENI. The CDR3 is CASSPWTELNTEAFF. The CDR3 DNA reads as TGTGCCAGCTCACCATGGACAGAATTGAACACTGAAGCTTTCTTT.

The sample holds many counts of this clonotype. The chain combines TRBV7-6 with TRBJ2-7; D may correspond to TRBD1 or TRBD2 (6 bases each). From germline, CDR1 is SGHVS and CDR2 FNYEAQ. Trimming stripped 2 bases from V and 1 base from J, with 15 bases between. The length of the CDR3 is 16 residues. The CDR3: CASSLTGGQGSYEQYF. The CDR3 nucleotides read TGTGCCAGCAGCTTAACCGGAGGGCAGGGGTCCTACGAGCAGTACTTC.

This clonotype was picked up a small number of times. A much bigger clone sits one base away, suggesting this may be a read error. The chain employs TRBV15 and TRBJ2-5; 9 nucleotides align to TRBD1. The V gene's germline CDR1 is LNHNV and CDR2 YYDKDF (reference sequence). The ends lost 6 bases at V and 11 bases at J; junction bases unmatched: 13. The CDR3 extends over 14 amino acids. This CDR3 is CATSNRGRRYEQYF. DNA of the CDR3: TGTGCCACCAGTAACAGGGGGCGAAGGTATGAGCAGTACTTC.

A few counts support this clonotype. A much more abundant neighbour one base away suggests this may be a read error. This chain uses TRBV7-2 with TRBJ2-3; 8 positions agree with TRBD1. The CDR3 runs to 13 residues. Trimming at V came to 5 bases and at J to 8 bases, leaving 6 bases not matched to a gene. Germline V CDR1 and CDR2: SGHTA, FQGNSA. Here the CDR3 reads CASSRDRGGTQYF. The CDR3 coding sequence is TGTGCCAGCAGCCGCGACAGGGGCGGTACGCAGTATTTT.